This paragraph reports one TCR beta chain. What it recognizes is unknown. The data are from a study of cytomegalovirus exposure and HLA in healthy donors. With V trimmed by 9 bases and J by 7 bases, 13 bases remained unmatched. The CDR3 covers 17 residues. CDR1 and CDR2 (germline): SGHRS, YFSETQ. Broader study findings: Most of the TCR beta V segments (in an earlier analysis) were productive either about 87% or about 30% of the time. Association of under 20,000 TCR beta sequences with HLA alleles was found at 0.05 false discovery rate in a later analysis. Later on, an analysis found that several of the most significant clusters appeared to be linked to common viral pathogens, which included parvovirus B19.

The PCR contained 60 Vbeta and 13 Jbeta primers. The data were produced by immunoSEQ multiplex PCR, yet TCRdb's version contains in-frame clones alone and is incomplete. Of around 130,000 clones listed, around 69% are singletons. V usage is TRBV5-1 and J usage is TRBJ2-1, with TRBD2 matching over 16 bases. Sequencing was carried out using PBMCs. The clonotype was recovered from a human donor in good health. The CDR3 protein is CATSSGLAGGPANEQFF. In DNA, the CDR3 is TGCGCCACTTCTTCGGGACTAGCGGGGGGGCCTGCAAATGAGCAGTTCTTC.